Listed below are T cell receptor beta chains from one sample, sequenced in a study of shared clonotypes between healthy human individuals. TCRdb's table, derived via immunoSEQ multiplex PCR, lists solely in-frame clones and lacks some. The data contain about 750,000 clones, nearly 95% of them singletons. The sequenced sample was naive CD8+ T cells sorted from blood. All receptors derive from a man aged 25 to 45 in good health. Both conserved end residues are part of each CDR3. Each record gives: J gene, V gene, CDR3 protein.

j_call: TRBJ2-7; v_call: TRBV7-9; cdr3_aa: CASSPGGQGAYEQYF
j_call: TRBJ2-2; v_call: TRBV25-1; cdr3_aa: CASSAQAWTGELFF
j_call: TRBJ2-7; v_call: TRBV19; cdr3_aa: CASSVLSGNSYEQYF
j_call: TRBJ2-7; v_call: TRBV7-2; cdr3_aa: CASSLIGNTYEQYF
j_call: TRBJ2-5; v_call: TRBV6-5; cdr3_aa: CASSSSRNNPQETQYF
j_call: TRBJ2-7; v_call: TRBV28; cdr3_aa: CASSFDRAAYEQYF
j_call: TRBJ2-1; v_call: TRBV20-1; cdr3_aa: CSAPLRDYEFF
j_call: TRBJ2-3; v_call: TRBV7-9; cdr3_aa: CASSSGREAGFTDTQYF
j_call: TRBJ2-7; v_call: TRBV29-1; cdr3_aa: CSAARDSSYEQYF
j_call: TRBJ2-1; v_call: TRBV28; cdr3_aa: CASSSPLAGPAGNEQFF
j_call: TRBJ2-3; v_call: TRBV7-2; cdr3_aa: CASSPSSGSYTDTQYF
j_call: TRBJ2-7; v_call: TRBV19; cdr3_aa: CASSMPEYEQYF
j_call: TRBJ2-5; v_call: TRBV7-9; cdr3_aa: CASSPPPGTRKETQYF
j_call: TRBJ2-1; v_call: TRBV7-8; cdr3_aa: CASSTRTYNEQFF
j_call: TRBJ1-1; v_call: TRBV5-4; cdr3_aa: CASSGGTDTEAFF
j_call: TRBJ2-4; v_call: TRBV4-1; cdr3_aa: CASSHNPGTGESKNIQYF
j_call: TRBJ1-2; v_call: TRBV7-9; cdr3_aa: CASSSQVNYGYTF
j_call: TRBJ1-1; v_call: TRBV9; cdr3_aa: CASSAELGAPEAFF
j_call: TRBJ1-5; v_call: TRBV15; cdr3_aa: CATSTGRGRDQPQHF
j_call: TRBJ2-2; v_call: TRBV10-3; cdr3_aa: CAIPAGNTGELFF
j_call: TRBJ2-1; v_call: TRBV28; cdr3_aa: CASSLPKGEQFF
j_call: TRBJ1-4; v_call: TRBV7-9; cdr3_aa: CASSSRDRGNEKLFF
j_call: TRBJ1-5; v_call: TRBV7-8; cdr3_aa: CASSLEQGEVDQPQHF
j_call: TRBJ2-1; v_call: TRBV30; cdr3_aa: CAWRETGTTYNEQFF
j_call: TRBJ2-1; v_call: TRBV7-9; cdr3_aa: CASSSRGQDNEQFF
j_call: TRBJ2-5; v_call: TRBV5-4; cdr3_aa: CASSPRGGSETQYF
j_call: TRBJ1-1; v_call: TRBV2; cdr3_aa: CASIGGRYEAFF